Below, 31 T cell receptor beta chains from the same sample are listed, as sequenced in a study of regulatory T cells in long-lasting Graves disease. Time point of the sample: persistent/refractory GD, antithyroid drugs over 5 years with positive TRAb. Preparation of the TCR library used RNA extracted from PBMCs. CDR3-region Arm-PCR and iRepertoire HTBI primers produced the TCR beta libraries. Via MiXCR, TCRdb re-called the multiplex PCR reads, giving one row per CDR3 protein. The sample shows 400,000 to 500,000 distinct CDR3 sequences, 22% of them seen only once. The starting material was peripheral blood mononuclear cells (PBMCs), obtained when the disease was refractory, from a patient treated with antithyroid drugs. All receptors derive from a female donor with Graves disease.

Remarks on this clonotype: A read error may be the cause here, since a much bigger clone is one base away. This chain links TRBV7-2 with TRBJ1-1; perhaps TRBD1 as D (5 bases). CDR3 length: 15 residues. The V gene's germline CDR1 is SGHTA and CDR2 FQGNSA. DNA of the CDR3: TGTGCCAGCAGCCCCGCCGGGACCCGGAACACTGGAGCTTTCTTT. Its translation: CASSPAGTRNTGAFF.

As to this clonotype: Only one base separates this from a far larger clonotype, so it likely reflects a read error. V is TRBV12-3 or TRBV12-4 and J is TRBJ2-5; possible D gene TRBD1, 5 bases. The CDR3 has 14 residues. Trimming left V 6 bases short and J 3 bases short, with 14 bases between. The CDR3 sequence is CASSPQDGKETQYF. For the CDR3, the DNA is TGTGCCAGCAGCCCACAGGATGGGAAAGAGACCCAGTACTTC.

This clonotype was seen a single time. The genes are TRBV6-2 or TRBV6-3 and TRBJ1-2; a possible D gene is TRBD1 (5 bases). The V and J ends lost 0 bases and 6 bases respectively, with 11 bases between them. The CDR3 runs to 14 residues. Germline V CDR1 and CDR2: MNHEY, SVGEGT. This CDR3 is CASSYSKQDHGYTF. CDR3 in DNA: TGTGCCAGCAGTTACTCGAAACAGGATCATGGCTACACCTTC.

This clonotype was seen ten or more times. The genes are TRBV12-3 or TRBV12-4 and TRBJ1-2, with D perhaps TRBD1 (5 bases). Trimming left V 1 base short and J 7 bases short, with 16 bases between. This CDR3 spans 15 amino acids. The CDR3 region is CASSLDGHTLGGYTF. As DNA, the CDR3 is TGTGCCAGCAGTTTAGATGGACATACCCTCGGTGGCTACACCTTC.

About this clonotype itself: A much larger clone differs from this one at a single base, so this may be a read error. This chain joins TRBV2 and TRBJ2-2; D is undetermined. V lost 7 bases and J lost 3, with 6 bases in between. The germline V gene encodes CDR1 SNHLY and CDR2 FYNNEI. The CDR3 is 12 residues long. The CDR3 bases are TGTGCCAGCATGCTGGACACCGGGGAGCTGTTTTTT. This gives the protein CASMLDTGELFF.

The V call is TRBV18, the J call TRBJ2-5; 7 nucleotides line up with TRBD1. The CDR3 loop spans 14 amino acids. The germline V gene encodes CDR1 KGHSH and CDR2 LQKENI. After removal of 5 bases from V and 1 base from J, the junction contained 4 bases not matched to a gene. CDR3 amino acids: CASSVNRGQETQYF. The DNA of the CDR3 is TGTGCCAGCTCAGTCAACAGGGGCCAAGAGACCCAGTACTTC.

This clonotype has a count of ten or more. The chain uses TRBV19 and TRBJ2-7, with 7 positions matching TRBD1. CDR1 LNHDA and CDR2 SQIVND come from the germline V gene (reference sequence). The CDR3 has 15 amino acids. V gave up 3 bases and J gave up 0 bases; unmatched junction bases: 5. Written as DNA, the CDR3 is TGTGCCAGTAGTATCCGGGACAGTCCCTCCTACGAGCAGTACTTC. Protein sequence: CASSIRDSPSYEQYF.

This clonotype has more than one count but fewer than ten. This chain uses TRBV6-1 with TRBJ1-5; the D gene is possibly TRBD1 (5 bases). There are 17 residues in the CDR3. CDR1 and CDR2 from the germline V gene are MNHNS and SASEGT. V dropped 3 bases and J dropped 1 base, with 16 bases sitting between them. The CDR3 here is CASSDPGRGFSNQPQHF. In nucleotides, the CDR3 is TGTGCCAGCAGTGACCCCGGTCGGGGGTTCAGCAATCAGCCCCAGCATTTT.

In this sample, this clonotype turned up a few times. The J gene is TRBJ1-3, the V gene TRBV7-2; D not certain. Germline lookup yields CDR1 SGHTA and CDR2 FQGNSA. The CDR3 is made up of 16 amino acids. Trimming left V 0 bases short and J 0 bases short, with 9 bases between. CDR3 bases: TGTGCCAGCAGCTTAGCTCCGCCGAGCTCTGGAAACACCATATATTTT. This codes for CASSLAPPSSGNTIYF. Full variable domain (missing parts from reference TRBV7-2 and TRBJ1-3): GAGVSQSPSNKVTEKGKDVELRCDPISGHTALYWYRQSLGQGLEFLIYFQGNSAPDKSGLPSDRFSAERTGGSVSTLTIQRTQQEDSAVYLCASSLAPPSSGNTIYFGEGSWLTVV.

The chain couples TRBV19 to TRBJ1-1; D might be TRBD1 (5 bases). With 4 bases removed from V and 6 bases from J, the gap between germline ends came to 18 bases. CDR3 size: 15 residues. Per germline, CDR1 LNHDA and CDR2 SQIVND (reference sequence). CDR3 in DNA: TGTGCCAGTAGTACTCTTCAGGGCTTCCTCGCTGAAGCTTTCTTT. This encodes CASSTLQGFLAEAFF.

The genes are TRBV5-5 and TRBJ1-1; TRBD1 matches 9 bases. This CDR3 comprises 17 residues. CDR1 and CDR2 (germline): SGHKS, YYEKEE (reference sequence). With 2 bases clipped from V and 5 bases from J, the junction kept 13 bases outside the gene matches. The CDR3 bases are TGTGCCAGCAGCTTCCGGGACAGGGTGGAGATGGGAACTGAAGCTTTCTTT. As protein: CASSFRDRVEMGTEAFF.

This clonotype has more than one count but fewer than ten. The CDR3 protein is CAWSYEADQPQHF. The CDR3 DNA reads as TGTGCCTGGTCCTACGAAGCGGATCAGCCCCAGCATTTT. The chain carries TRBV30 and TRBJ1-5, with D uncertain. The CDR3 consists of 13 residues. Germline CDR1 reads GTSNPN; CDR2 reads SVGIG (reference sequence). Trimming cost V 5 bases and J 5 bases, with 13 bases left between them.

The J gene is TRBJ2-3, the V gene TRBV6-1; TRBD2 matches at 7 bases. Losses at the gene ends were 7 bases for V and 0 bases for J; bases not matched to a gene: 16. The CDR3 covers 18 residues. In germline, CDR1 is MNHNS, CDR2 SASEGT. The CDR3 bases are TGTGCCAGCACCTTCACCCCCACTAGCGCCGCAAGCACAGATACGCAGTATTTT. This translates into CASTFTPTSAASTDTQYF.

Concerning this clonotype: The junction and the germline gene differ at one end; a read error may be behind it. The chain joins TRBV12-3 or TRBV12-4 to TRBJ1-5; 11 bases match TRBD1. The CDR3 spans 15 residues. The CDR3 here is CASSGGQGEGQPQPF. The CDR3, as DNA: TGTGCCAGCAGCGGGGGACAGGGGGAAGGCCAGCCCCAGCCTTTT.

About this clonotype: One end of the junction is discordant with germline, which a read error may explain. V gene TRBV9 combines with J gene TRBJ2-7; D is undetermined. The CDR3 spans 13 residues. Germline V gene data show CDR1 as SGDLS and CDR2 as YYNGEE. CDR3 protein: CASSVEPSYGQYF. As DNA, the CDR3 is TGTGCCAGCAGCGTAGAACCGTCGTACGGGCAGTACTTC.

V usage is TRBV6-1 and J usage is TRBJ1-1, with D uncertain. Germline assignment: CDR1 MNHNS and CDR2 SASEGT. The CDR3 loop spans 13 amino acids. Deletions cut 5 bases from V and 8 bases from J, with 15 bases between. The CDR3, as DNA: TGTGCCAGCAGTCCCCCACGAGGAGCCGAAGCTTTCTTT. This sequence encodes CASSPPRGAEAFF.

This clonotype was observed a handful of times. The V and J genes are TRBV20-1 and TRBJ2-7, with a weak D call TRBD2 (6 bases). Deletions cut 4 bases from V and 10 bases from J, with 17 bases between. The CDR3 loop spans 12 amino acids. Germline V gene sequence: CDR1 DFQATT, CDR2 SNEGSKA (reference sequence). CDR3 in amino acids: CSAKTGTGHQYF. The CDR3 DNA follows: TGCAGTGCTAAAACCGGGACTGGGCATCAGTACTTC.

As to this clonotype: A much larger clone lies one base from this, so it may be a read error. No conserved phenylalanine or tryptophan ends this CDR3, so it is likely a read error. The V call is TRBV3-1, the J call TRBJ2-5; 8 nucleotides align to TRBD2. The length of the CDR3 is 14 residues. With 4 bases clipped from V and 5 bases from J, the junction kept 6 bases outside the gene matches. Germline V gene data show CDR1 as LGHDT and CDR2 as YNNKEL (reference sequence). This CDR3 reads CASSRRASGETQYL. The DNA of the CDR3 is TGTGCCAGCAGCCGAAGGGCTAGCGGGGAGACCCAGTACCTC.

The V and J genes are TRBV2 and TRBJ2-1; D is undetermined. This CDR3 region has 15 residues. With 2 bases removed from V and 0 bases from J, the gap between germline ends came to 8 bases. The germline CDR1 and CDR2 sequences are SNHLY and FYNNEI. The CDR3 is CASSEQPFSYNEQFF. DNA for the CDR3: TGTGCCAGCAGTGAACAGCCCTTCTCCTACAATGAGCAGTTCTTC.

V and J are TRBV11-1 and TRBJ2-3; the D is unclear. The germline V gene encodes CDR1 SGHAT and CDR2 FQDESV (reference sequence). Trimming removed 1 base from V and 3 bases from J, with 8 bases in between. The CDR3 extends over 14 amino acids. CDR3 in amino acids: CASSLEGLTDTQYF. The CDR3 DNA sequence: TGTGCCAGCAGCTTAGAAGGTTTAACAGATACGCAGTATTTT.

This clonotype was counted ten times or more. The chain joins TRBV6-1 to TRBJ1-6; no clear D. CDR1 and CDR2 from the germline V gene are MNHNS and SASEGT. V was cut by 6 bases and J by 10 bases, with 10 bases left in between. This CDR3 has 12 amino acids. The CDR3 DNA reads TGTGCCAGCAGAGAACTCGAATCACCCCTCCACTTT. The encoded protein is CASRELESPLHF.

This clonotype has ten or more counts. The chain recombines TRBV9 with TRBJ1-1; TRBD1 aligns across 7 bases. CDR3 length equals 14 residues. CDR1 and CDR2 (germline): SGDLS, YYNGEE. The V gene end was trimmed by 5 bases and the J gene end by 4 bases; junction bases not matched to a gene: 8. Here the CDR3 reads CASSQGGTGTEAFF. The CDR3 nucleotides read TGTGCCAGCAGTCAGGGGGGAACGGGCACTGAAGCTTTCTTT.

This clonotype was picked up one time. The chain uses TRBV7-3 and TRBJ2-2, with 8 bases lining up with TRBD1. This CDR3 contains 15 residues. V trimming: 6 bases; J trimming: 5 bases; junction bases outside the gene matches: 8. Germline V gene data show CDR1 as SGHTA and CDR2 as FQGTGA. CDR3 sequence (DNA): TGTGCCAGCAGAAAAGACAGGGGACCTACCGGGGAGCTGTTTTTT. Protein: CASRKDRGPTGELFF.

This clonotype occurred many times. The CDR3 protein is CASSPYSIYTEAFF. For the CDR3, the DNA is TGTGCCAGCAGTCCCTACTCTATTTACACTGAAGCTTTCTTT. V and J are TRBV27 and TRBJ1-1; no firm D call. The CDR3 is 14 amino acids. Germline lookup yields CDR1 MNHEY and CDR2 SMNVEV (reference sequence). Trimming took 5 bases from V and 3 from J, leaving 13 bases between them.

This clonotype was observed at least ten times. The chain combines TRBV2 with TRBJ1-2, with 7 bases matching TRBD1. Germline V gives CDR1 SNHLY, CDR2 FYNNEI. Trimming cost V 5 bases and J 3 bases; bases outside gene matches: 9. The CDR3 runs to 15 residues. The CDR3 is CASSPSGTADYGYTF. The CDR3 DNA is TGTGCCAGCAGTCCATCCGGGACAGCGGACTATGGCTACACCTTC. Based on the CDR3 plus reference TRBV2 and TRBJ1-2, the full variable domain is EPEVTQTPSHQVTQMGQEVILRCVPISNHLYFYWYRQILGQKVEFLVSFYNNEISEKSEIFDDQFSVERPDGSNFTLKIRSTKLEDSAMYFCASSPSGTADYGYTFGSGTRLTVV.

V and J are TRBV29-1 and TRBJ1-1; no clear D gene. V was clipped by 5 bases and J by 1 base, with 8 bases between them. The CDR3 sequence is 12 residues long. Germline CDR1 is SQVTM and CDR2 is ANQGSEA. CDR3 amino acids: CSVMVKNTEAFF. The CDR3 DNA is TGCAGCGTTATGGTGAAGAACACTGAAGCTTTCTTT.

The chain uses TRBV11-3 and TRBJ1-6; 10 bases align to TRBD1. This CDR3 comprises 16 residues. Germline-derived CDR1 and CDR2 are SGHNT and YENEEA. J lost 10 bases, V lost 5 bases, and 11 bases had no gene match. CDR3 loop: CASSNPGQGIISPLHF. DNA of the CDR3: TGTGCCAGCAGCAATCCGGGACAGGGGATTATCTCACCCCTCCACTTT.

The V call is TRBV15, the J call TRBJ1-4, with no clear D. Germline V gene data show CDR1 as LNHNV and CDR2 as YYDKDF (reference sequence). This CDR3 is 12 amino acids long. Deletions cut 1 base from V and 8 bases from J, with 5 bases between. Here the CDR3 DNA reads TGTGCCACCAGCAGAGTTGGGGAAAAACTGTTTTTT. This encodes CATSRVGEKLFF.

This CDR3 reads CASSLEVNYNSPLHF. CDR3 sequence (DNA): TGTGCCAGCAGCTTAGAAGTAAACTATAATTCACCCCTCCACTTT. V gene TRBV11-2 combines with J gene TRBJ1-6; the D is unclear. Trimming removed 0 bases from V and 3 bases from J, with 6 bases in between. The length of the CDR3 is 15 residues. Per germline, CDR1 SGHAT and CDR2 FQNNGV.

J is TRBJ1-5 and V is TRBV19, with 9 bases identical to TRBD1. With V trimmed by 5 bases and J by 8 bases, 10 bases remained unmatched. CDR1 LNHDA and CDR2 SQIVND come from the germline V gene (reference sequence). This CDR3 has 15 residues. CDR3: CASSETGGEWEPQHF. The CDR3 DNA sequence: TGTGCCAGTAGTGAAACAGGGGGCGAGTGGGAGCCCCAGCATTTT.

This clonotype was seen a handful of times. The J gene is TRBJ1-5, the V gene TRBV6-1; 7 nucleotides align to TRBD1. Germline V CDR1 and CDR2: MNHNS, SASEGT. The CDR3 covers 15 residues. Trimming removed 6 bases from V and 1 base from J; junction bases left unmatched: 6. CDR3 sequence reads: CASSRTGLSNQPQHF. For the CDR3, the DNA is TGTGCCAGCAGCCGGACAGGACTAAGCAATCAGCCCCAGCATTTT.